This T cell receptor (beta chain) was sequenced in a study of technical replicates of blood from a handful of donors listed by TCRdb under 2017. The CDR3, from cysteine to phenylalanine, totals 17 residues. The only DNA kept is the CDR3, 51 bases in frame from the first base. According to the germline V gene (reference sequence), CDR1 reads SGHNT and CDR2 reads YYREEE. V trim: 2 bases; J trim: 5 bases; unmatched bases: 8. About this clone itself: Its antigen is not yet known. The sample holds no much larger clone one base away, and base qualities are not on file.

Receptors were amplified or captured by the immunoSEQ multiplex PCR assay. TCRdb carries this immuneACCESS record with in-frame sequences only. Its versions omit some clonotypes, under half of them owing to an unresolved V gene in the studies checked, with the rest unexplained. In this sample the table shows some 78,000 clones, nearly 95% of which occur a single time. The ten largest clones represent 0.26% of the sample. Material for sequencing was T cells isolated from PBMCs. The receptor was isolated from a human donor in good health. This chain is built from TRBV5-4 and TRBJ2-3; 13 junctional bases match TRBD2. The DNA is as follows: TGTGCCAGCAGCTTCGGACTAGCGGGAGTTTGGGGAGATACGCAGTATTTT. Its coded protein is CASSFGLAGVWGDTQYF.